This T cell receptor beta chain was captured in a study of spatial heterogeneity in lung cancer. Time point noted: sample taken at primary tumor resection. Donors were 72 untreated early-stage non-small cell lung cancer patients. Whole RNA from tumor, nontumor lung or frozen PBMC was sequenced unsorted. Each CDR3 protein is one row after TCRdb ran MiXCR on the 5' RACE reads. The data hold 50,000 to 75,000 distinct CDR3 sequences, with approximately 6% observed a single time. Deletions cut 3 bases from V and 1 base from J, with 10 bases between. Looked up from germline, CDR1 is SGHRS and CDR2 is YFSETQ. There are 14 residues in the CDR3.

This clonotype originated in a female donor with early-stage non-small cell lung cancer. The starting material was PBMCs, obtained at surgery. This chain links TRBV5-1 with TRBJ2-5; no clear D gene. CDR3 DNA: TGCGCCAGCAGCTCGGACGGAACCCAAGAGACCCAGTACTTC. Translated: CASSSDGTQETQYF.